This T cell receptor beta chain appears in the sequencing data of a study of T cell responses to AZD1222 COVID-19 vaccine. Study as a whole: Combined were second doses at about 4 or about 12 weeks. Study observations and caveats: Among AZD1222 vaccinees, only 5 to 7 were seropositive at baseline. Reports indicate that nearly half of spike-specific TCRs are directed at unmutated variant regions. The sample set comprised mostly white British donors with more females, and clonal diversity was possibly underestimated.

Repertoires were generated with immunoSEQ multiplex PCR, while TCRdb's copy carries only in-frame clones and drops some. The profile shows 100,000 or so clones, around 83% of them singletons. For this clone: Its antigen is currently unknown.

The CDR3 loop spans 13 amino acids. Between the trimmed V and J ends, which lost 3 bases and 8 bases, there was a span of 11 bases. Germline V gene data show CDR1 as GTSNPN and CDR2 as SVGIG (reference sequence). This sequence originates from an adult in good health. The sequencing used peripheral blood, collected on day 0 of AZD1222 vaccination. The V and J genes are TRBV30 and TRBJ1-6, with D perhaps matching TRBD1 (5 bases). CDR3 DNA: TGTGCCTGGAGGCCCAGGGTAGATTCACCCCTCCACTTT. It is translated as CAWRPRVDSPLHF. Full variable domain (outside the CDR3, taken from reference TRBV30 and TRBJ1-6): SQTIHQWPATLVQPVGSPLSLECTVEGTSNPNLYWYRQAAGRGLQLLFYSVGIGQISSEVPQNLSASRPQDRQFILSSKKLLLSDSGFYLCAWRPRVDSPLHFGNGTRLTVT.